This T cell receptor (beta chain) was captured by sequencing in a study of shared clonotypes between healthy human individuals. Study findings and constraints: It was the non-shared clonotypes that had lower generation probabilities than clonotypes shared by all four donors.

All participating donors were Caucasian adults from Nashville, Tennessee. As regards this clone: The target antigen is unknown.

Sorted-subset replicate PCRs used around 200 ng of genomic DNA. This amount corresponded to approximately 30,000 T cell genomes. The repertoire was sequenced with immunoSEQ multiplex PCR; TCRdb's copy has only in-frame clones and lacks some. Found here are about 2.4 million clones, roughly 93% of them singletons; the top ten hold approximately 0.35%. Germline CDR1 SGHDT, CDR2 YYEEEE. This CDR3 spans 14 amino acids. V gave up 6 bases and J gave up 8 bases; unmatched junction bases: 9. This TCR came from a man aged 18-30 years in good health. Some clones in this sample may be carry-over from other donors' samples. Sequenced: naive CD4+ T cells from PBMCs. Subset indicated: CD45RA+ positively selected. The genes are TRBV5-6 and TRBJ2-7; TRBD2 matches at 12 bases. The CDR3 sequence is CASMTLWTSGKQYF. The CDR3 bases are TGTGCCAGCATGACCCTATGGACTAGCGGGAAGCAGTACTTC.